This T cell receptor beta chain stems from a study of response to subunit inactivated influenza vaccine. TCRdb processed the RT-PCR reads anew with MiXCR; each CDR3 protein has one entry. The data contain 540,000 or so distinct CDR3 sequences, roughly 13% of them seen just once; the ten biggest clones take up roughly 14%. The specimen comprised PBMCs from blood, sampled 40 to 50 days after vaccination. This TCR derives from a man in his fifties or sixties who received an inactivated influenza vaccine.

CDR3 sequence reads: CASSEGGYETQYF. The CDR3 DNA sequence: TGTGCCAGCAGTGAGGGCGGTTACGAGACCCAGTACTTC. The chain is built from TRBV25-1 and TRBJ2-5; D not resolved. Trimming removed 3 bases from V and 5 bases from J, with 10 bases in between. Germline V lookup: CDR1 MGHDK, CDR2 SYGVNS. This CDR3 contains 13 residues.